The following is a T cell receptor (beta chain) sequence with its context. Measured with immunoSEQ multiplex PCR; TCRdb has only the in-frame clones, and not every one. Of some 100,000 clones listed, around 93% were seen once; the top ten hold around 0.96%. This specimen comes from a study of T cell changes during pregnancy in multiple sclerosis. Specimen: peripheral blood, collected before pregnancy. The sequence derives from a female donor with multiple sclerosis, enrolled in a pregnancy study.

CDR3 DNA: TGCGCCAGCACCCAGACAGGACTCACCGGGGAGCTGTTTTTT. It yields the protein CASTQTGLTGELFF. V usage is TRBV5-1 and J usage is TRBJ2-2; maybe TRBD1 (6 bases). V was trimmed by 6 bases and J by 4 bases, leaving 13 bases between them. Germline V lookup: CDR1 SGHRS, CDR2 YFSETQ. The CDR3 extends over 14 amino acids.